This T cell receptor beta chain comes out of a study of cytomegalovirus exposure and HLA in healthy donors. Study observations and caveats: V- and J-gene trimming in TCR beta was tied to a missense DCLRE1C variant by an analysis performed later.

The PCR contained 60 Vbeta and 13 Jbeta primers. TCRdb's copy holds only in-frame clones and misses some; the assay was immunoSEQ multiplex PCR. The sample carries some 180,000 clones, about 13% recorded once. This clone has a handful of counts. Its target is unknown. Trimming removed 0 bases from V and 5 bases from J, with 14 bases in between. Germline V gene sequence: CDR1 SGHNT, CDR2 YYREEE (reference sequence). The CDR3 loop spans 15 amino acids. Healthy individuals who donated bone marrow served as the donors. There were likely unrecorded immune exposures, though donors were nominally healthy when sampled.

The sequenced sample consisted of PBMCs. The TCR comes from a man in his forties or fifties in good health and CMV-seropositive. The chain employs TRBV5-4 and TRBJ2-5; a possible D gene is TRBD1 (5 bases). For the CDR3, the DNA is TGTGCCAGCAGCTTGGGGCAAGGGGCAAGGGAGACCCAGTACTTC. This sequence encodes CASSLGQGARETQYF.